This T cell receptor (beta chain) was observed in a study of cytomegalovirus exposure and HLA in healthy donors. In the PCR, 60 Vbeta and 13 Jbeta primers were used. Repertoires were generated with immunoSEQ multiplex PCR, while TCRdb's copy carries only in-frame clones and drops some. The sample has around 200,000 clones; approximately 78% are singletons. A note on this clone: Its target is unknown.

Study observations and caveats: With later analysis, a missense DCLRE1C variant became linked to TCR beta V- and J-gene trimming. CMV serostatus was the only immune exposure information that was available. An observed cluster of highly shared sequence variants was recorded as a likely sequencing artifact. Reports indicated that the classifier achieved high specificity and sensitivity in diagnosing cytomegalovirus status.

The clonotype originates from a young woman in good health and CMV-seronegative. Input material: PBMCs.

CDR3 sequence: CASSFTSGSTGELFF. The CDR3 nucleotides are TGTGCCAGCAGTTTCACTAGCGGGAGCACCGGGGAGCTGTTTTTT. The chain links TRBV6-6 to TRBJ2-2; 11 nucleotides line up with TRBD2. Trimming at V came to 4 bases and at J to 4 bases, leaving 2 bases not matched to a gene. The CDR3 runs to 15 residues. Per germline, CDR1 MNHNY and CDR2 SVGAGI (reference sequence).